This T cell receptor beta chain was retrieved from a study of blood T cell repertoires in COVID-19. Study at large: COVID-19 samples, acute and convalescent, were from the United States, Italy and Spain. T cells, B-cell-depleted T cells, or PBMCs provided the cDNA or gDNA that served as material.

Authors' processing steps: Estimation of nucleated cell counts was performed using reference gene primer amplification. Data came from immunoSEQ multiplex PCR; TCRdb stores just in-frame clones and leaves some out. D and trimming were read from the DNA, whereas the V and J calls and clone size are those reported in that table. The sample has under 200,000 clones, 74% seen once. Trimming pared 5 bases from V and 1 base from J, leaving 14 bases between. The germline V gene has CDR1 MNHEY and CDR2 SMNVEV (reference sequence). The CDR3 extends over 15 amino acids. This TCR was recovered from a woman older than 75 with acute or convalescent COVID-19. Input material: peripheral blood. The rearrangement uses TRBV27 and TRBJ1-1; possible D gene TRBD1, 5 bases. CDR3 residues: CASSPGPRGNTEAFF. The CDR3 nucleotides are TGTGCCAGCAGTCCCGGGCCTAGGGGGAACACTGAAGCTTTCTTT.